What follows are 4 T cell receptor beta chains derived from one specimen sequenced in a study of PD-1 blockade in classical Hodgkin lymphoma (dated by TCRdb to the early 2020s). The label giving this sample's time point can be read as: cycle 2 day 1 (C2D1) of nivolumab. All trial patients had relapsed after autologous stem cell transplantation, with cohorts A, B and C differing in prior brentuximab vedotin exposure. The library came from the immunoSEQ multiplex PCR assay. This is the immuneACCESS table as TCRdb keeps it, with only in-frame sequences that have V and J called. A part of the clones is gone; compared with another copy, unresolved V genes explain less than half, and the rest is unexplained. The sample data list some 100,000 clones, and around 89% of these were observed just once. The ten biggest clones cover under 8% of the sample. Sample: peripheral blood mononuclear cells (PBMCs), taken before the second cycle of nivolumab. The receptors were gathered from a human donor with classical Hodgkin lymphoma.

The rearrangement joins TRBV27 to TRBJ2-7; D may match TRBD1 or TRBD2 (5 bases each). CDR3 length: 13 amino acids. CDR1 MNHEY and CDR2 SMNVEV come from the germline V gene (reference sequence). The ends were cut back, 3 bases at V and 5 bases at J, with 11 bases in the middle. The CDR3 coding sequence is TGTGCCAGCAGTTTTTCCACGGGGCACGAGCAGTACTTC. Residues: CASSFSTGHEQYF.

This clone was recorded only once. The rearrangement uses TRBV30 and TRBJ1-1; tentatively, D is TRBD1 (5 bases). In germline, CDR1 is GTSNPN, CDR2 SVGIG (reference sequence). The V gene lost 0 bases and the J gene lost 3 bases, with 8 bases spanning the gap. The CDR3 has 13 residues. This chain's CDR3 is CAWSVLRDTEAFF. The DNA for the CDR3 is TGTGCCTGGAGTGTACTCAGGGACACTGAAGCTTTCTTT.

A word on this clone: Other nucleotide sequences in the sample specify the same CDR3. The chain is built from TRBV5-1 and TRBJ1-1; TRBD1 aligns across 8 bases. Germline CDR1 and CDR2: SGHRS and YFSETQ. CDR3 length equals 15 residues. Germline trimming cut 4 bases from V and 4 bases from J; bases unmatched to any gene: 9. The chain's CDR3 is CASSAAPQGGTEAFF. In DNA, the CDR3 is TGCGCCAGCAGCGCTGCCCCACAGGGGGGCACTGAAGCTTTCTTT.

This clone appeared once. This sequence joins TRBV7-2 and TRBJ2-3; D could derive from TRBD1 or TRBD2 (7 bases each). The CDR3 has 18 residues. Germline lookup yields CDR1 SGHTA and CDR2 FQGNSA. V was pared by 1 base and J by 1 base, with 18 bases between. CDR3 sequence: CASSLVPGGAPRTDTQYF. The CDR3, as DNA: TGTGCCAGCAGCTTAGTTCCAGGGGGGGCTCCGCGCACAGATACGCAGTATTTT.